Sequencing of this T cell receptor beta chain was carried out in a study of CD8 T cells in ankylosing spondylitis. Study results and limitations: A motif in TCR beta, a set of seven to nine highly homologous variants, appeared characteristic of ankylosing spondylitis blood.

This clonotype has ten or more counts. What it binds is not known. Library preparation for TCR beta used quantitative 5'-RACE with molecular barcodes. TCRdb itself ran the 5' RACE reads through MiXCR, one entry per CDR3 protein. Of about 130,000 distinct CDR3 sequences listed, approximately 10% are singletons. CDR3 length equals 14 residues. The germline V gene has CDR1 MDHEN and CDR2 SYDVKM. V was clipped by 6 bases and J by 4 bases, with 12 bases between them. The clonotype originates from a male donor with ankylosing spondylitis or in good health (not recorded which). This chain joins TRBV28 and TRBJ2-2, with D perhaps given as TRBD1 or TRBD2 (6 bases each). The material sequenced was blood, either unsorted or a sorted T cell fraction (not recorded which). The CDR3 sequence is CASRQGGLTGELFF. CDR3 DNA sequence: TGTGCCAGCAGGCAAGGGGGGCTCACCGGGGAGCTGTTTTTT.